Listed below are T cell receptor beta chains from one sample, sequenced in a study of human versus mouse CDR3 diversity and MHC coevolution. Sequenced by immunoSEQ multiplex PCR; TCRdb stores in-frame clones only, minus some. Of 86,000 or so clones listed, 80% to 95% were seen once; the top ten hold around 1.5%. Specimen: naive CD4+ T cells from blood. The receptors come from a person aged 30-69 years in good health. The CDR3 runs from the conserved cysteine through the conserved F or W. Fields, in order: J gene, D gene, V gene, clone size, CDR3 protein, CDR3 DNA. D genes are given only for firm matches. Not all rows give a size; the values are once, few, many and, for expanded clones, a class.

j_gene: TRBJ1-2
d_gene: TRBD1
v_gene: TRBV7-2
abundance: .
CDR3aa: CASSSRDSGADGYTF
CDR3nt: TGTGCCAGCAGCTCCCGGGACAGTGGGGCTGATGGCTACACCTTC

j_gene: TRBJ2-1
d_gene: TRBD2
v_gene: TRBV9
abundance: .
CDR3aa: CASSVELAGPREQFF
CDR3nt: TGTGCCAGCAGCGTAGAACTAGCGGGGCCTAGGGAGCAGTTCTTC

j_gene: TRBJ2-2
d_gene: .
v_gene: TRBV9
abundance: once
CDR3aa: CASSVAVNTGELFF
CDR3nt: TGTGCCAGCAGCGTAGCCGTGAACACCGGGGAGCTGTTTTTT

j_gene: TRBJ2-1
d_gene: .
v_gene: TRBV28
abundance: .
CDR3aa: CASSPPAPADYNEQFF
CDR3nt: TGTGCCAGCAGTCCCCCGGCGCCAGCGGACTACAATGAGCAGTTCTTC

j_gene: TRBJ1-5
d_gene: TRBD1
v_gene: TRBV10-3
abundance: .
CDR3aa: CAISELGQGANSNQPQHF
CDR3nt: TGTGCCATCAGTGAGCTGGGACAGGGGGCTAATAGCAATCAGCCCCAGCATTTT

j_gene: TRBJ2-5
d_gene: .
v_gene: TRBV19
abundance: .
CDR3aa: CASRADRNQETQYF
CDR3nt: TGTGCCAGTAGGGCCGACAGAAACCAAGAGACCCAGTACTTC

j_gene: TRBJ2-5
d_gene: TRBD2
v_gene: TRBV7-3
abundance: .
CDR3aa: CASSFGLAETQYF
CDR3nt: TGTGCCAGCAGCTTCGGACTAGCGGAGACCCAGTACTTC

j_gene: TRBJ2-5
d_gene: .
v_gene: TRBV7-9
abundance: .
CDR3aa: CASSPIQGVETQYF
CDR3nt: TGTGCCAGCAGCCCCATACAGGGCGTCGAGACCCAGTACTTC

j_gene: TRBJ2-1
d_gene: .
v_gene: TRBV10-3
abundance: .
CDR3aa: CAISGAGGSYNEQFF
CDR3nt: TGTGCCATCAGTGGTGCCGGTGGCTCCTACAATGAGCAGTTCTTC

j_gene: TRBJ2-1
d_gene: TRBD1
v_gene: TRBV6-5
abundance: .
CDR3aa: CASSYRDSSYNEQFF
CDR3nt: TGTGCCAGCAGTTACCGGGACAGCTCCTACAATGAGCAGTTCTTC

j_gene: TRBJ2-1
d_gene: .
v_gene: TRBV6-6
abundance: .
CDR3aa: CASSPGTYNEQFF
CDR3nt: TGTGCCAGCAGCCCCGGTACCTACAATGAGCAGTTCTTC

j_gene: TRBJ2-1
d_gene: TRBD2
v_gene: TRBV28
abundance: once
CDR3aa: CASSSSTSGRGYNEQFF
CDR3nt: TGTGCCAGCAGTTCGTCGACTAGCGGGAGAGGATACAATGAGCAGTTCTTC

j_gene: TRBJ2-1
d_gene: TRBD1
v_gene: TRBV5-1
abundance: .
CDR3aa: CASSPAAGGVRAPAYNEQFF
CDR3nt: TGCGCCAGCAGCCCCGCGGCAGGGGGCGTGCGGGCCCCCGCCTACAATGAGCAGTTCTTC

j_gene: TRBJ2-7
d_gene: .
v_gene: TRBV19
abundance: .
CDR3aa: CASSKWDHGGYEQYF
CDR3nt: TGTGCCAGTAGTAAATGGGACCACGGGGGTTACGAGCAGTACTTC

j_gene: TRBJ1-3
d_gene: .
v_gene: TRBV11-2
abundance: .
CDR3aa: CASSSTGDNSGNTIYF
CDR3nt: TGTGCCAGCAGCTCCACCGGGGACAACTCTGGAAACACCATATATTTT

j_gene: TRBJ2-7
d_gene: .
v_gene: TRBV7-3
abundance: .
CDR3aa: CASSPRAGSYEQYF
CDR3nt: TGTGCCAGCAGCCCCAGGGCAGGGTCCTACGAGCAGTACTTC

j_gene: TRBJ2-7
d_gene: .
v_gene: TRBV30
abundance: .
CDR3aa: CAWSQGQAPSYEQYF
CDR3nt: TGTGCCTGGAGCCAGGGGCAAGCTCCCTCCTACGAGCAGTACTTC

j_gene: TRBJ1-1
d_gene: .
v_gene: TRBV7-2
abundance: .
CDR3aa: CASSPNMGASEAFF
CDR3nt: TGTGCCAGCAGTCCCAACATGGGGGCCTCTGAAGCTTTCTTT

j_gene: TRBJ2-7
d_gene: TRBD1
v_gene: TRBV2
abundance: .
CDR3aa: CASSERTGIHEQYF
CDR3nt: TGTGCCAGCAGTGAAAGGACAGGGATCCACGAGCAGTACTTC

j_gene: TRBJ1-5
d_gene: .
v_gene: TRBV28
abundance: .
CDR3aa: CASSWAGQPQHF
CDR3nt: TGTGCCAGCAGTTGGGCGGGTCAGCCCCAGCATTTT

j_gene: TRBJ2-7
d_gene: TRBD1
v_gene: TRBV6-9
abundance: .
CDR3aa: CASSLYGGPGQGARNEQYF
CDR3nt: TGTGCCAGCAGCCTATATGGGGGCCCGGGACAGGGGGCGAGGAACGAGCAGTACTTC

j_gene: TRBJ2-3
d_gene: .
v_gene: TRBV13
abundance: .
CDR3aa: CASSYQNPGDTQYF
CDR3nt: TGTGCCAGCAGCTACCAGAACCCGGGAGATACGCAGTATTTT

j_gene: TRBJ2-7
d_gene: TRBD1
v_gene: TRBV13
abundance: .
CDR3aa: CASSLGTGGQASFYEQYF
CDR3nt: TGTGCCAGCAGCTTAGGGACAGGGGGGCAGGCGTCTTTCTACGAGCAGTACTTC

j_gene: TRBJ1-2
d_gene: .
v_gene: TRBV27
abundance: .
CDR3aa: CASTIRGQEANYGYTF
CDR3nt: TGTGCCAGCACCATTCGGGGACAAGAGGCGAACTATGGCTACACCTTC

j_gene: TRBJ2-7
d_gene: TRBD1
v_gene: TRBV19
abundance: once
CDR3aa: CASSGGQGTSYEQYF
CDR3nt: TGTGCCAGTAGTGGAGGACAGGGGACCTCCTACGAGCAGTACTTC

j_gene: TRBJ1-1
d_gene: .
v_gene: TRBV6-6
abundance: few
CDR3aa: CASSSQGLNTEAFF
CDR3nt: TGTGCCAGCAGCTCCCAGGGATTGAACACTGAAGCTTTCTTT

j_gene: TRBJ1-2
d_gene: .
v_gene: TRBV7-3
abundance: .
CDR3aa: CASSFRDSKYGYTF
CDR3nt: TGTGCCAGCAGCTTCCGGGACTCAAAGTATGGCTACACCTTC

j_gene: TRBJ1-1
d_gene: .
v_gene: TRBV7-2
abundance: .
CDR3aa: CASLFGRNTEAFF
CDR3nt: TGTGCCAGCCTATTCGGGAGGAACACTGAAGCTTTCTTT

j_gene: TRBJ2-7
d_gene: .
v_gene: TRBV6-6
abundance: .
CDR3aa: CASRIGGYYEQYF
CDR3nt: TGTGCCAGCAGAATCGGGGGTTACTACGAGCAGTACTTC

j_gene: TRBJ1-1
d_gene: .
v_gene: TRBV30
abundance: .
CDR3aa: CAWTTGGGGTEAFF
CDR3nt: TGTGCCTGGACCACGGGGGGAGGAGGAACTGAAGCTTTCTTT

j_gene: TRBJ2-6
d_gene: .
v_gene: TRBV18
abundance: .
CDR3aa: CASSPRDAGTLSGANVLTF
CDR3nt: TGTGCCAGCTCACCCAGGGACGCCGGGACACTCTCTGGGGCCAACGTCCTGACTTTC

j_gene: TRBJ1-2
d_gene: .
v_gene: TRBV28
abundance: .
CDR3aa: CASSLGGGMGYTF
CDR3nt: TGTGCCAGCAGTTTAGGGGGGGGGATGGGCTACACCTTC

j_gene: TRBJ2-7
d_gene: .
v_gene: TRBV11-2
abundance: .
CDR3aa: CASSLTERVEQYF
CDR3nt: TGTGCCAGCAGCTTAACTGAGAGGGTCGAGCAGTACTTC

j_gene: TRBJ1-6
d_gene: .
v_gene: TRBV6-1
abundance: once
CDR3aa: CASSGPSGGGSPLHF
CDR3nt: TGTGCCAGCAGTGGACCCTCGGGTGGAGGGTCACCCCTCCACTTT

j_gene: TRBJ1-1
d_gene: .
v_gene: TRBV25-1
abundance: .
CDR3aa: CASSAHREGAEAFF
CDR3nt: TGTGCCAGCAGTGCCCACAGGGAGGGCGCTGAAGCTTTCTTT

j_gene: TRBJ1-6
d_gene: .
v_gene: TRBV5-6
abundance: .
CDR3aa: CASSLGSVSVRNSPLHF
CDR3nt: TGTGCCAGCAGCTTGGGATCAGTCAGCGTTCGTAATTCACCCCTCCACTTT